This T cell receptor (beta chain) was obtained from a study of blood T cell repertoires in COVID-19. Study-wide context: The analysed material was cDNA or gDNA that came from T cells, B-cell-depleted T cells, or PBMCs.

Method: immunoSEQ multiplex PCR; TCRdb's copy keeps in-frame clones and lacks some. Of approximately 100,000 clones listed, about 90% are singletons. Trimming took 7 bases from V and 2 from J; bases not matched to a gene: 6. Germline V lookup: CDR1 SGHNT, CDR2 YYREEE (reference sequence). This CDR3 has 14 amino acids. What was sequenced was peripheral blood. This chain connects TRBV5-4 to TRBJ2-1; 7 bases fit TRBD1. This clonotype originated in a woman in her twenties or thirties with acute or convalescent COVID-19. The CDR3 DNA reads TGTGCCAGCGGGCGACAGGGCACCTACAATGAGCAGTTCTTC. Amino acid sequence: CASGRQGTYNEQFF.